These 2 T cell receptor beta chains came from one sample sequenced in a study of T cell responses to AZD1222 COVID-19 vaccine. Profiled with immunoSEQ multiplex PCR; TCRdb holds only in-frame clones, not every one. This table holds fewer than 130,000 clones, roughly 87% found once. This specimen consisted of peripheral blood, obtained 28 days after the second AZD1222 dose. These TCRs come from an adult who received the AZD1222 COVID-19 vaccine.

The chain joins TRBV10-3 to TRBJ1-2, with 7 positions matching TRBD1. The CDR3 loop spans 16 amino acids. Per the germline V gene, CDR1 is ENHRY and CDR2 is SYGVKD. After removal of 2 bases from V and 0 bases from J, the junction contained 6 bases not matched to a gene. Written as DNA, the CDR3 is TGTGCCATCAGTGAGGGACAGGCTTCTGCTAACTATGGCTACACCTTC. Translating it yields CAISEGQASANYGYTF.

The V and J genes are TRBV6-2 or TRBV6-3 and TRBJ1-5, with a possible D match to TRBD1 (5 bases). This CDR3 region has 14 residues. V lost 6 bases, J lost 6 bases, and 15 bases lay in between. CDR1 is MNHEY and CDR2 is SVGEGT in the germline V gene. DNA of the CDR3: TGTGCCAGCAGCACGCTTCAGGGAGCTCAGCCCCAGCATTTT. It codes for CASSTLQGAQPQHF.